The 16 T cell receptor beta chains below come from one sample, sequenced in a study of T cells in Graves' hyperthyroidism and ophthalmopathy (dated by TCRdb to between 2019 and 2020). Library creation used multiplex PCR. The data were produced on an Illumina HiSeq 2000. Amplification of TCR beta CDR3 regions was carried out from RNA transcripts. The TCR CDR3 was subjected to a first round of RT-PCR using the HTBI primer set and the Qiagen OneStep RT-PCR kit. In TCRdb, the public reads were trimmed at Q25 with fastp and aligned with MiXCR, with productive beta chains retained. Identical CDR3 proteins give one entry, which carries the most common genes and DNA. A total of around 720,000 distinct CDR3 sequences appear in this sample, 30% to 40% of them only once. The ten largest account for less than 40% of the sample. Input material: blood. These TCRs come from a woman aged 40 to 50 with Graves' hyperthyroidism.

For this clonotype: A much larger clone sits a single nucleotide away, making a read error possible. The chain employs TRBV7-9 and TRBJ2-2; D remains unclear. Trimming cost V 8 bases and J 4 bases, with 5 bases left between them. In germline, CDR1 is SEHNR, CDR2 FQNEAQ (reference sequence). The CDR3 runs 11 residues. The CDR3 bases are TGTGCCAGCGAGGTCACCGGGGAGCTGTTTTTT. Translation: CASEVTGELFF.

There are a few counts of this clonotype. This chain connects TRBV6-1 to TRBJ2-7; TRBD2 matches 7 bases. CDR1 and CDR2 (germline): MNHNS, SASEGT. V lost 0 bases, J lost 1 base, and 6 bases stayed unmatched. CDR3 length: 16 amino acids. The DNA of the CDR3 is TGTGCCAGCAGTGAAGCTTGGGGGAGGGAATCCTACGAGCAGTACTTC. Its protein is CASSEAWGRESYEQYF.

The chain employs TRBV19 and TRBJ1-1; no clear D. The CDR3 extends over 15 amino acids. From germline, CDR1 is LNHDA and CDR2 SQIVND (reference sequence). The V end lost 0 bases, the J end lost 1 base, and 9 bases lay between the germline ends. As DNA, the CDR3 is TGTGCCAGTAGTATAGATCCAGAGGGGAACACTGAAGCTTTCTTT. It codes for CASSIDPEGNTEAFF.

This clonotype was observed at least ten times. The rearrangement links TRBV7-2 to TRBJ1-2, with D uncertain. Germline lookup yields CDR1 SGHTA and CDR2 FQGNSA. The CDR3 loop spans 15 amino acids. Trimming took 5 bases from V and 8 from J, leaving 21 bases between them. The DNA of the CDR3 is TGTGCCAGCAGCCGGGGTCGGGTCGATACTTCGGGCTACACCTTC. It specifies CASSRGRVDTSGYTF.

The chain links TRBV10-3 to TRBJ2-7, with D maybe TRBD1 (6 bases). Trimming cost V 11 bases and J 4 bases, with 21 bases left between them. Germline lookup yields CDR1 ENHRY and CDR2 SYGVKD. The CDR3 is 14 residues long. For the CDR3, the DNA is TGTGCCGGCAAGACAGGACCACTAAGTTACGAGCAGTACTTC. It translates to CAGKTGPLSYEQYF.

This clonotype was picked up many times. The chain couples TRBV19 to TRBJ1-1, with TRBD1 matching 9 bases. Trimming removed 4 bases from V and 5 bases from J; junction bases left unmatched: 2. Germline CDR1 reads LNHDA; CDR2 reads SQIVND (reference sequence). The length of the CDR3 is 13 residues. CDR3 protein: CASSNGQGTEAFF. In DNA, the CDR3 is TGTGCCAGTAGTAACGGACAGGGGACTGAAGCTTTCTTT.

This clonotype came up many times. The rearrangement links TRBV6-5 to TRBJ1-4; weak D call: TRBD1 (5 bases). Trimming took 3 bases from V and 1 from J, leaving 9 bases between them. The CDR3 contains 15 residues. The germline V gene encodes CDR1 MNHEY and CDR2 SVGAGI. In DNA form, the CDR3 reads TGTGCCAGCAGTTATGGGCAGGGAACTAATGAAAAACTGTTTTTT. Protein sequence: CASSYGQGTNEKLFF.

This clonotype occurred many times. The CDR3 DNA sequence: TGCAGGCTAGGGACGGCCAATCGGAGGAAACACACTGAAGCTTTCTTT. Protein sequence: CRLGTANRRKHTEAFF. The chain couples TRBV20-1 to TRBJ1-1, with D perhaps matching TRBD1 (5 bases). The V gene's germline CDR1 is DFQATT and CDR2 SNEGSKA (reference sequence). The CDR3 runs to 16 residues.

In its sample, this clonotype was seen a few times. V gene TRBV6-5 combines with J gene TRBJ1-1; unclear D gene. The CDR3 is made up of 12 amino acids. Trimming pared 2 bases from V and 8 bases from J, leaving 9 bases between. Germline-derived CDR1 and CDR2 are MNHEY and SVGAGI. The CDR3 DNA reads as TGTGCCAGCAGTTACGTGGGCTCCGAAGCTTTCTTT. Translating gives CASSYVGSEAFF.

This clonotype came up once. The chain employs TRBV20-1 and TRBJ1-2; D call uncertain. CDR1 is DFQATT, CDR2 SNEGSKA, per germline (reference sequence). V gave up 6 bases and J gave up 5 bases, with 7 bases separating them. This CDR3 comprises 10 residues. In nucleotides, the CDR3 is TGCAGTGCCACCGGGTATGGCTACACCTTC. Residues: CSATGYGYTF.

The chain is built from TRBV7-9 and TRBJ2-5, with 10 bases that match TRBD2. The J call may be in error: the DNA end matches TRBJ2-1 better. Looked up from germline, CDR1 is SEHNR and CDR2 is FQNEAQ (reference sequence). This CDR3 has 14 residues. The CDR3 nucleotides read TGTGCCAGCAGCAGAGCGGGGGGGCGGGGTGAGCAGTTCTTC. Translated, it gives CASSRAGGRGEQFF.

The chain couples TRBV11-2 to TRBJ1-2; 7 bases line up with TRBD1. V lost 5 bases, J lost 3 bases, and 15 bases stayed unmatched. CDR1 SGHAT and CDR2 FQNNGV come from the germline V gene. CDR3 length: 17 amino acids. The CDR3 is CASSRDSRGTVDYGYTF. CDR3 DNA: TGTGCCAGCAGCCGGGATAGCCGGGGGACAGTAGACTATGGCTACACCTTC.

This clonotype was seen ten or more times. The chain carries TRBV4-3 and TRBJ2-5; 11 bases are a match to TRBD1. Germline lookup yields CDR1 LGHNA and CDR2 YSLEER. J gave up 5 bases and V 0 bases, and 8 bases lay outside the gene matches. The CDR3 length is 17 residues. This chain's CDR3 is CASSQELDRGPVETQYF. The CDR3 DNA reads TGCGCCAGCAGCCAAGAACTGGACAGGGGGCCAGTGGAGACCCAGTACTTC.

In this sample, this clonotype turned up many times. An end of the junction differs from the germline gene, which may be a read error. This chain joins TRBV5-1 and TRBJ1-1; D is undetermined. The CDR3 consists of 11 residues. Per germline, CDR1 SGHRS and CDR2 YFSETQ. CDR3 amino acids: CASSLETEAFF. CDR3 bases: TGTGCCAGCAGCTTGGAAACTGAAGCTTTCTTT.

For this clonotype: No conserved phenylalanine or tryptophan is present at the end of the CDR3, so a read error is the likely explanation. The DNA is left out, because the CDR3 cannot be placed on it with certainty; the CDR3 is given as TCRdb lists it. The V call is TRBV5-1, the J call TRBJ1-1; the table's D call, TRBD1, has no DNA check behind it. The CDR3 adds up to 8 amino acids, both ends counted. Germline lookup yields CDR1 SGHRS and CDR2 YFSETQ. The CDR3 is CASRGYRI.

This clonotype appeared a few times. The V gene is TRBV6-5, the J gene TRBJ2-7; the D call may be TRBD1 or TRBD2 (5 bases each). The germline gives CDR1 MNHEY, CDR2 SVGAGI. This CDR3 is 11 amino acids long. V lost 10 bases and J lost 4, with 11 bases in between. The CDR3 DNA sequence: TGTGCCACCGGGACCGCATACGAGCAGTACTTC. Its protein product is CATGTAYEQYF.